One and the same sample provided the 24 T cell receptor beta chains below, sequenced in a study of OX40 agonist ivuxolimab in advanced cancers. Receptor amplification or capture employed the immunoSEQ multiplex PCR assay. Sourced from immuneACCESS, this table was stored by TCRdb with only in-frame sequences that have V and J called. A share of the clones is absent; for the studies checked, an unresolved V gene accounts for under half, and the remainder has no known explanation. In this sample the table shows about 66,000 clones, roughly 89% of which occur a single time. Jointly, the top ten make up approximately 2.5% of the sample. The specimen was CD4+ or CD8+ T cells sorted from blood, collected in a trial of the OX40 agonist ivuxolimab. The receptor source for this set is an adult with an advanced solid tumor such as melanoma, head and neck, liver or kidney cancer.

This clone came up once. The DNA for the CDR3 is TGTGCCAGCAGTTACTCGCCAGTCTCCAGGGAGACCCAGTACTTC. Protein: CASSYSPVSRETQYF. The J gene is TRBJ2-5, the V gene TRBV6-5, with no clear D. This CDR3 spans 15 amino acids. Germline V CDR1 and CDR2: MNHEY, SVGAGI. V lost 0 bases and J 5 bases, leaving 13 bases between the germline ends.

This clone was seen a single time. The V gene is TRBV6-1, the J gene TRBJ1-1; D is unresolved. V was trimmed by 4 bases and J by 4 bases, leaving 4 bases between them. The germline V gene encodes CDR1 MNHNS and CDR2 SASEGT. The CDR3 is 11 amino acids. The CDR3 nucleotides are TGTGCCAGCAGTGCCGTCACTGAAGCTTTCTTT. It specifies CASSAVTEAFF.

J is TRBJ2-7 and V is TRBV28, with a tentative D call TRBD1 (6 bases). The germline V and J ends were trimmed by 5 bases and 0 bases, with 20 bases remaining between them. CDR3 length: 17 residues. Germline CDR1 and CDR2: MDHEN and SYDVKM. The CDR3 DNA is TGTGCCAGCAGTCTATCCTTGGACAGCCCATCCTCCTACGAGCAGTACTTC. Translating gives CASSLSLDSPSSYEQYF.

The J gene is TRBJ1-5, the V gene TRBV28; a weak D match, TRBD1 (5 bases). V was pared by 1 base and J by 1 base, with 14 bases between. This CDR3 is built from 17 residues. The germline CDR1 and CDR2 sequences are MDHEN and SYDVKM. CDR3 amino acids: CASSLYRQVSSNQPQHF. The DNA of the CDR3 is TGTGCCAGCAGTTTATACAGGCAAGTTAGCAGCAATCAGCCCCAGCATTTT.

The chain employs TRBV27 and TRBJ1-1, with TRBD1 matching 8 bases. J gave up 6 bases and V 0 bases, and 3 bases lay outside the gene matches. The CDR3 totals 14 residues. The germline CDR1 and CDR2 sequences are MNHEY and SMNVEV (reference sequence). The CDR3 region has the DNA TGTGCCAGCAGTTTATCGATACAGGGGGCTGAAGCTTTCTTT. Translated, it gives CASSLSIQGAEAFF.

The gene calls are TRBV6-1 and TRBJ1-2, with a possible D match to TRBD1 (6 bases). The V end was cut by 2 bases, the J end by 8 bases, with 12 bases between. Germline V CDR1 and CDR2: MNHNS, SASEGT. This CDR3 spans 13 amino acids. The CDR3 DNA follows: TGTGCCAGCAGTGAATCCCCAGGACAGGGCTACACCTTC. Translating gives CASSESPGQGYTF.

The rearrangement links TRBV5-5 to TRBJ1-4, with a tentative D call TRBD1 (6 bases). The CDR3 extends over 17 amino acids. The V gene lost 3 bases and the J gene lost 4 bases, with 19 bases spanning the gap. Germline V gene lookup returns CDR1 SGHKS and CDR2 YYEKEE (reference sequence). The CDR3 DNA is TGTGCCAGCAGCTACCCGAGACAGGCGGGGGGTAATGAAAAACTGTTTTTT. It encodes CASSYPRQAGGNEKLFF. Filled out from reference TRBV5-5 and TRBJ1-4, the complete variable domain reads DAGVTQSPTHLIKTRGQQVTLRCSPISGHKSVSWYQQVLGQGPQFIFQYYEKEERGRGNFPDRFSARQFPNYSSELNVNALLLGDSALYLCASSYPRQAGGNEKLFFGSGTQLSVL.

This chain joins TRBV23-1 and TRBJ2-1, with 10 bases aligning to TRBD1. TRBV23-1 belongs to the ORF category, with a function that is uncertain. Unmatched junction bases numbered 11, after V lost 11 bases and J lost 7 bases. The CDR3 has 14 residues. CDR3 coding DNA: TGCGCCTCCCGTCCCGAGGACAGGGGGAATGAGCAGTTCTTC. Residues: CASRPEDRGNEQFF.

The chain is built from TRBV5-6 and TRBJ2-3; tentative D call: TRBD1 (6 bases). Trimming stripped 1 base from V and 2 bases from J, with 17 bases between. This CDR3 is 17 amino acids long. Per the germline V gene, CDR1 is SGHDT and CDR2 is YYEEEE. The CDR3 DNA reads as TGTGCCAGCAGCTTGACAACCCGGGACACCTCCACAGATACGCAGTATTTT. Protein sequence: CASSLTTRDTSTDTQYF.

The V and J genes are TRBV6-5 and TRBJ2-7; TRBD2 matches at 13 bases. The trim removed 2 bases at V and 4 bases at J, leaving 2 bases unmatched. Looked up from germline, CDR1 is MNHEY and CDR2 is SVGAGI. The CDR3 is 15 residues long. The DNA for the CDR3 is TGTGCCAGCAGTTACGGGACTAGCGGGACTTACGAGCAGTACTTC. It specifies CASSYGTSGTYEQYF.

CDR3 protein: CASSLDLEGNNEQFF. The CDR3 region has the DNA TGTGCCAGCAGCTTAGATCTGGAAGGGAACAATGAGCAGTTCTTC. This chain uses TRBV11-2 with TRBJ2-1, with D uncertain. V shed 0 bases and J shed 5 bases, with 11 bases lying between them. Germline values: CDR1 SGHAT, CDR2 FQNNGV. There are 15 residues in the CDR3.

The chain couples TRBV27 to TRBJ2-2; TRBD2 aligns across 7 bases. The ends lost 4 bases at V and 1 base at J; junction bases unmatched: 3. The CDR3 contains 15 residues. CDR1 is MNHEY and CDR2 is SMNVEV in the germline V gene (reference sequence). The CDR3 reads CASSSSGRNTGELFF. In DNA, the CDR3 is TGTGCCAGCAGTTCTAGCGGTAGGAACACCGGGGAGCTGTTTTTT.

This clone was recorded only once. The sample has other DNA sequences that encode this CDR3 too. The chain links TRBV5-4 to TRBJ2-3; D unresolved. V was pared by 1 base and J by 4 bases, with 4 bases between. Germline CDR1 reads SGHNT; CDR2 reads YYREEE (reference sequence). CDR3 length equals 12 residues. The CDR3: CASSLSSDTQYF. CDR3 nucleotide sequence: TGTGCCAGCAGCTTGTCGTCAGATACGCAGTATTTT.

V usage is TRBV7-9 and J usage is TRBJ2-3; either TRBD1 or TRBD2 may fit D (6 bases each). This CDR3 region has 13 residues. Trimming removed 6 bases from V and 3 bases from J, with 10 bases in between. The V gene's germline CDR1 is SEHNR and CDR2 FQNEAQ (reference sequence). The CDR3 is CASRKGGTDTQYF. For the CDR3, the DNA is TGTGCCAGCAGAAAGGGGGGAACAGATACGCAGTATTTT.

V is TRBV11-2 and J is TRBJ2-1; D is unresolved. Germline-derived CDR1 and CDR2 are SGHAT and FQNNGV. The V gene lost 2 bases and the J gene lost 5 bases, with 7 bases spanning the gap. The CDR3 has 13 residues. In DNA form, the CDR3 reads TGTGCCAGCAGCTTAAGCCAGAACAATGAGCAGTTCTTC. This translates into CASSLSQNNEQFF.

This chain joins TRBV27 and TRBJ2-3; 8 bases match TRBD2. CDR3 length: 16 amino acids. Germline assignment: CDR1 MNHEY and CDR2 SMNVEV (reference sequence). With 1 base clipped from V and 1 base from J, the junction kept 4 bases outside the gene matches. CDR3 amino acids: CASSLLSGRGTDTQYF. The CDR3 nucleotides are TGTGCCAGCAGTTTATTGAGCGGGAGAGGCACAGATACGCAGTATTTT.

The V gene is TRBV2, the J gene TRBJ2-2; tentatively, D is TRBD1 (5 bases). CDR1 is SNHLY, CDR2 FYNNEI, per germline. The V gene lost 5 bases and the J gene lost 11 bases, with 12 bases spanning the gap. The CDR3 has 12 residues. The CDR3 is CASSPRGRELFF. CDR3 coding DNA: TGTGCCAGCAGTCCAAGGGGCAGAGAGCTGTTTTTT.

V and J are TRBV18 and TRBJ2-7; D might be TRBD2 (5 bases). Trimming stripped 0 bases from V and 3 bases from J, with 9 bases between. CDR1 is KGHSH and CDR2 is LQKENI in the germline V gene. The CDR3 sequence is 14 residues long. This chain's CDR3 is CASSPPAVNYEQYF. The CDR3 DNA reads TGTGCCAGCTCACCACCAGCGGTTAACTACGAGCAGTACTTC.

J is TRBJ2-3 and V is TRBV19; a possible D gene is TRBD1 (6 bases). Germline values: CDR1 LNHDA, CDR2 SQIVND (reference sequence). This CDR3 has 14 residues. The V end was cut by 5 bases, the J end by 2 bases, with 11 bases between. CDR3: CASSDTGFTDTQYF. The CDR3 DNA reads TGTGCCAGTAGTGATACAGGGTTCACAGATACGCAGTATTTT.

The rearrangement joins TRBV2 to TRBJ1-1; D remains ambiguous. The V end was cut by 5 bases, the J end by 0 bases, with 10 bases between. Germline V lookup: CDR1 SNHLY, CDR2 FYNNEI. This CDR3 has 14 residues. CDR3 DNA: TGTGCCAGCAGTCGGACGCTCATGAACACTGAAGCTTTCTTT. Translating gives CASSRTLMNTEAFF.

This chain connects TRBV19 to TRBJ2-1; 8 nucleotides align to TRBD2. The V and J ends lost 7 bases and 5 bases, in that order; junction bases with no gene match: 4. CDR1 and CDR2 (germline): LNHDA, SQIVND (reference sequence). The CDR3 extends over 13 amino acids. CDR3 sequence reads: CASKAGGHNEQFF. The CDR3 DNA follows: TGTGCCAGTAAGGCGGGAGGCCACAATGAGCAGTTCTTC.

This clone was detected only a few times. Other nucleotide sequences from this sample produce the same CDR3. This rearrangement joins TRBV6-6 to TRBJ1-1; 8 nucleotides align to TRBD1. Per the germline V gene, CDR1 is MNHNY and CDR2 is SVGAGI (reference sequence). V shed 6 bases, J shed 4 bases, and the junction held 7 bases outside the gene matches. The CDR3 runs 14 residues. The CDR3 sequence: CASSPQGARTEAFF. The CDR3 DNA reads TGTGCCAGCAGCCCCCAGGGGGCACGCACTGAAGCTTTCTTT.

The CDR3 reads CSGILQETQYF. The CDR3, as DNA: TGCAGTGGGATATTGCAAGAGACCCAGTACTTC. The V gene is TRBV20-1, the J gene TRBJ2-5, with no clear D. V gave up 7 bases and J gave up 2 bases, with 8 bases separating them. This CDR3 contains 11 residues. The germline gives CDR1 DFQATT, CDR2 SNEGSKA (reference sequence).

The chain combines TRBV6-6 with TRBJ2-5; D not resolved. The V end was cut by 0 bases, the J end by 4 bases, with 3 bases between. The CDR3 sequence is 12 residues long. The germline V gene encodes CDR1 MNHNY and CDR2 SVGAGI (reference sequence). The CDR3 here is CASSYSPETQYF. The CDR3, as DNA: TGTGCCAGCAGTTACTCGCCAGAGACCCAGTACTTC.